The following is a T cell receptor beta chain sequence with its context. In germline, CDR1 is SGHDN, CDR2 FVKESK. J lost 3 bases, V lost 6 bases, and 5 bases had no gene match. The CDR3 length is 15 residues. The data belong to a study of cytomegalovirus exposure and HLA in healthy donors. The PCR employed 60 Vbeta primers together with 13 Jbeta primers. TCRdb's table, derived via immunoSEQ multiplex PCR, lists solely in-frame clones and lacks some. This table has about 160,000 clones, 80% appearing once. Sample: PBMCs. This receptor was obtained from a man under 40 in good health and CMV-seronegative. J is TRBJ1-6 and V is TRBV14, with 7 nucleotides matching TRBD1. CDR3 sequence: CASRARDSYNSPLHF. The CDR3 region has the DNA TGTGCCAGCAGGGCCCGGGACAGCTATAATTCACCCCTCCACTTT.